This record concerns one TCR beta chain sequence. Its specificity is not known. The CDR3 length is 14 residues. V shed 6 bases and J shed 7 bases, with 15 bases lying between them. Germline CDR1 reads WNHNN; CDR2 reads SYGVQD (reference sequence). Only in-frame clones appear in the TCRdb table, and some are missing; sequencing was by immunoSEQ multiplex PCR. The sample holds 20,000 to 30,000 clones; under 85% are singletons and the top ten take 6% to 8%. As to time point: week 5, during vaccination. What each vaccine dose contained was 300 ug of mutant IDH1 20-mer peptide, accompanied by topical imiquimod. This specimen belongs to a study of a mutant IDH1 vaccine in newly diagnosed glioma. Study-wide background: Receipt of radiotherapy, temozolomide, or both preceded the study, and most received both. Regarding the study as a whole: Pseudoprogression appears to have had no connection to changes in top peripheral T cell clonotypes. The occurrence of vaccine-induced immune responses was seen in over 85% of patients.

The sequenced sample was PBMCs, obtained from a glioma patient whose treatment included an IDH1 peptide vaccine. The TCR was taken from a man aged 35-49 years with glioma. Some clones in this sample may be carry-over from other donors' samples. The J gene is TRBJ2-2, the V gene TRBV10-1; D possibly matches TRBD1 or TRBD2 (5 bases each). For the CDR3, the DNA is TGCGCCAGCAGCCGGGACCTCAGCGGCGGGGAGCTGTTTTTT. Translation gives CASSRDLSGGELFF.